This T cell receptor (beta chain) comes out of a study of blood T cells in healthy people across ages. Trimming pared 3 bases from V and 1 base from J, leaving 15 bases between. This CDR3 spans 16 amino acids. Germline V gene sequence: CDR1 SGHAT, CDR2 FQNNGV. Healthy Caucasian individuals from Russia aged about 6 to 90 were enrolled as donors. A second PCR, run for about 7 to 12 cycles, used a sample-barcoded 5' primer plus a J-beta primer mix. Each TCR beta cDNA got a 12-nucleotide random molecular identifier. TCRdb independently ran MiXCR on the 5' RACE reads; one entry per CDR3 protein. The table records 600,000 to 800,000 distinct CDR3 sequences, roughly 20% of them present only once. Findings and caveats of the study: CMV infection status of these donors was not known. There were more naive CD4+ cells and higher diversity in long-lived donors than in aged donors.

For this clonotype: Antigen specificity is unknown.

The sample was blood. The rearrangement uses TRBV11-2 and TRBJ2-5; perhaps TRBD1 as D (6 bases). The origin of this receptor is a man between 65 and 85 years old in good health. CDR3 region: CASSLTGPVSQETQYF. CDR3 sequence (DNA): TGTGCCAGCAGCTTGACAGGTCCGGTATCCCAAGAGACCCAGTACTTC. Filled out from reference TRBV11-2 and TRBJ2-5, the complete variable domain reads EAGVAQSPRYKIIEKRQSVAFWCNPISGHATLYWYQQILGQGPKLLIQFQNNGVVDDSQLPKDRFSAERLKGVDSTLKIQPAKLEDSAVYLCASSLTGPVSQETQYFGPGTRLLVL.